Presented here are 26 T cell receptor beta chains from one specimen sequenced in a study of identical twins. TCRdb processed the 5' RACE reads anew with MiXCR; each CDR3 protein has one entry. The sample has about 200,000 distinct CDR3 sequences, 6.5% seen once. This sample was also put to use in a study of T cells expressing NK-cell markers.

What was sequenced was CD8+ T cells sorted from blood. The receptor source for this set is a young woman in good health.

This chain connects TRBV7-9 to TRBJ2-1, with 8 bases aligning to TRBD1. Trimming removed 4 bases from V and 10 bases from J; junction bases left unmatched: 15. The CDR3 has 16 residues. Looked up from germline, CDR1 is SEHNR and CDR2 is FQNEAQ (reference sequence). Written as DNA, the CDR3 is TGTGCCAGCAGCTCCCCAGGGGGCCGGGAGAGACAGGAGCAGTTCTTC. This sequence encodes CASSSPGGRERQEQFF.

This chain uses TRBV27 with TRBJ1-1; D may be TRBD1 (6 bases). The CDR3 totals 13 residues. The V end lost 5 bases, the J end lost 4 bases, and 11 bases lay between the germline ends. Germline V gene data show CDR1 as MNHEY and CDR2 as SMNVEV (reference sequence). The chain's CDR3 is CASSDRTFTEAFF. CDR3 bases: TGTGCCAGCAGTGACAGGACTTTCACTGAAGCTTTCTTT.

The chain combines TRBV7-2 with TRBJ2-3, with TRBD2 matching over 10 bases. CDR1 is SGHTA, CDR2 FQGNSA, per germline. The CDR3 runs to 17 residues. Germline trimming cut 0 bases from V and 3 bases from J; bases unmatched to any gene: 6. This CDR3 is CASSLAFPSGGTDTQYF. The CDR3 DNA reads TGTGCCAGCAGCTTAGCATTTCCTAGCGGGGGTACAGATACGCAGTATTTT.

This clonotype was counted ten times or more. The rearrangement links TRBV12-3 or TRBV12-4 to TRBJ2-5, with 7 nucleotides matching TRBD2. The J segment lost 5 bases and the V segment lost 2 bases, leaving 2 bases of the junction unmatched. This CDR3 comprises 13 residues. CDR3 sequence (DNA): TGTGCCAGCAGTTTAAACGGGGGGGAGACCCAGTACTTC. Translation: CASSLNGGETQYF.

This chain connects TRBV5-1 to TRBJ2-1; D is possibly TRBD2 (5 bases). The germline V and J ends were trimmed by 3 bases and 5 bases, with 9 bases remaining between them. The CDR3 covers 13 residues. Germline assignment: CDR1 SGHRS and CDR2 YFSETQ. This CDR3 is CASSYASNNEQFF. DNA of the CDR3: TGCGCCAGCAGCTACGCTAGCAACAATGAGCAGTTCTTC.

This clonotype has a count of ten or more. V is TRBV12-3 or TRBV12-4 and J is TRBJ1-1; a possible D gene is TRBD1 (6 bases). With 4 bases removed from V and 11 bases from J, the gap between germline ends came to 11 bases. CDR3 length: 11 residues. The CDR3 is CASSWGPPAFF. CDR3 DNA: TGTGCCAGCAGTTGGGGGCCCCCCGCTTTCTTT.

The table lists this clonotype with many counts. The chain joins TRBV2 to TRBJ1-2, with 10 bases aligning to TRBD1. Germline CDR1 SNHLY, CDR2 FYNNEI. The ends lost 6 bases at V and 8 bases at J; junction bases unmatched: 9. This CDR3 region has 14 residues. The CDR3: CASSEGQGLSGYTF. In DNA form, the CDR3 reads TGTGCCAGCAGCGAGGGACAGGGGCTCAGCGGCTACACCTTC.

In regard to this clonotype: The junction differs from germline at one of its ends, possibly a read error. The chain is built from TRBV7-7 and TRBJ1-5; D is unclear. Germline CDR1 SSHAT, CDR2 FNYEAQ (reference sequence). The CDR3 runs 15 residues. The DNA of the CDR3 is TGTGCTAGCAGCCCGACATTCGGTTTGGCTCAGCCCCAGCATTTT. Protein: CASSPTFGLAQPQHF.

In this sample, this clonotype turned up many times. Germline and junction disagree at one end, which may indicate a read error. The CDR3 spells CASTLRTGSYGYTF. The CDR3 bases are TGTGCCAGCACTTTACGGACAGGGAGCTATGGCTACACCTTC. This chain joins TRBV12-3 or TRBV12-4 and TRBJ1-2; 8 bases map to TRBD1. The CDR3 has 14 residues.

This chain joins TRBV6-7 and TRBJ2-7; 9 bases map to TRBD2. TRBV6-7 is reported as an ORF; its role is uncertain. The CDR3 has 16 amino acids. V gave up 0 bases and J gave up 2 bases; unmatched junction bases: 5. The CDR3 region is CASSYSQREETYEQYF. The CDR3 nucleotides read TGTGCCAGCAGTTACTCCCAGCGGGAGGAGACCTACGAGCAGTACTTC.

J is TRBJ2-5 and V is TRBV27; 14 bases are a match to TRBD2. V was clipped by 3 bases and J by 1 base; unmatched bases: 10. The CDR3 runs to 19 residues. CDR1 and CDR2 (germline): MNHEY, SMNVEV (reference sequence). The CDR3 nucleotides are TGTGCCAGCAGTTTGGCCGGGACTAGCGGGAGAGGGTTCCAAGAGACCCAGTACTTC. It is translated as CASSLAGTSGRGFQETQYF.

In this sample, this clonotype turned up many times. This rearrangement joins TRBV6-2 or TRBV6-3 to TRBJ2-1; D is perhaps TRBD1 or TRBD2 (5 bases each). Germline V lookup: CDR1 MNHEY, CDR2 SVGEGT. V lost 0 bases, J lost 5 bases, and 11 bases lay in between. This CDR3 is built from 15 residues. The CDR3 DNA is TGTGCCAGCAGTTACTCCCCGATGGGGGACAATGAGCAGTTCTTC. Translating gives CASSYSPMGDNEQFF.

This chain links TRBV11-1 with TRBJ2-1, with D tentatively TRBD1 or TRBD2 (8 bases each). The CDR3 contains 18 residues. CDR1 is SGHAT and CDR2 is FQDESV in the germline V gene (reference sequence). Between the trimmed V and J ends, which lost 1 base and 4 bases, there was a span of 20 bases. CDR3 coding DNA: TGTGCCAGCAGCTTAGGGACAGGGAGGTCTAGCGGGTACAATGAGCAGTTCTTC. It encodes CASSLGTGRSSGYNEQFF.

This clonotype was seen ten or more times. V usage is TRBV6-1 and J usage is TRBJ2-3, with D perhaps TRBD2 (6 bases). The germline V gene has CDR1 MNHNS and CDR2 SASEGT. The CDR3 is 14 residues long. With 7 bases removed from V and 4 bases from J, the gap between germline ends came to 15 bases. CDR3 loop: CASTWRVNADTQYF. DNA of the CDR3: TGTGCCAGCACCTGGAGGGTTAACGCAGATACGCAGTATTTT.

In this sample, this clonotype turned up many times. V usage is TRBV12-3 or TRBV12-4 and J usage is TRBJ2-5; D gene unclear. This CDR3 is 11 amino acids long. V was trimmed by 2 bases and J by 3 bases, leaving 1 base between them. The CDR3 DNA is TGTGCCAGCAGTTTAAAAGAGACCCAGTACTTC. As protein: CASSLKETQYF.

At least ten counts were recorded for this clonotype. The chain recombines TRBV29-1 with TRBJ2-3; TRBD2 matches at 7 bases. Trimming took 4 bases from V and 2 from J; bases not matched to a gene: 6. The CDR3 has 14 residues. Looked up from germline, CDR1 is SQVTM and CDR2 is ANQGSEA. CDR3 nucleotides: TGCAGCGTTGTCCTAGCGGTCACCACAGATACGCAGTATTTT. The encoded protein is CSVVLAVTTDTQYF.

This clonotype was detected a few times. The CDR3 here is CASSFDRWETQYF. The CDR3 DNA reads TGTGCCAGCAGTTTCGATCGGTGGGAGACCCAGTACTTC. V gene TRBV28 combines with J gene TRBJ2-5, with D unclear. The CDR3 has 13 amino acids. Germline assignment: CDR1 MDHEN and CDR2 SYDVKM. Trimming took 3 bases from V and 5 from J, leaving 10 bases between them. Full variable domain (outside the CDR3, taken from reference TRBV28 and TRBJ2-5): DVKVTQSSRYLVKRTGEKVFLECVQDMDHENMFWYRQDPGLGLRLIYFSYDVKMKEKGDIPEGYSVSREKKERFSLILESASTNQTSMYLCASSFDRWETQYFGPGTRLLVL.

The chain carries TRBV12-3 or TRBV12-4 and TRBJ2-3, with D possibly TRBD2 on 6 matching bases. V dropped 6 bases and J dropped 4 bases, with 11 bases sitting between them. CDR3 size: 13 residues. CDR3 loop: CASSPPGADTQYF. For the CDR3, the DNA is TGTGCCAGCAGCCCCCCGGGGGCAGATACGCAGTATTTT.

The V call is TRBV12-5, the J call TRBJ2-3; D is perhaps TRBD1 or TRBD2 (5 bases each). This CDR3 is built from 17 residues. V lost 0 bases and J 3 bases, leaving 16 bases between the germline ends. Germline V gives CDR1 LGHNT, CDR2 FRNRAP. The CDR3 protein is CASGLVLREIFTDTQYF. CDR3 nucleotide sequence: TGTGCTAGTGGTTTGGTACTCAGGGAGATATTTACAGATACGCAGTATTTT.

The genes are TRBV4-1 and TRBJ2-7; the D gene is possibly TRBD1 (6 bases). CDR3 size: 16 residues. V was clipped by 0 bases and J by 3 bases, with 15 bases between them. CDR1 is MGHRA and CDR2 is YSYEKL in the germline V gene. Here the CDR3 DNA reads TGCGCCAGCAGCCAAGAGTTCAGGGGCGTTTACTACGAGCAGTACTTC. Amino acids: CASSQEFRGVYYEQYF.

In this sample, this clonotype turned up many times. The V and J genes are TRBV7-9 and TRBJ1-3; D not resolved. CDR1 and CDR2 from the germline V gene are SEHNR and FQNEAQ (reference sequence). The CDR3 is made up of 15 amino acids. V lost 5 bases and J 8 bases, leaving 19 bases between the germline ends. The CDR3 DNA is TGTGCCAGCAGCGACGGACCGTCAGCGAAAGACACCATATATTTT. It is translated as CASSDGPSAKDTIYF.

This clonotype turned up a few times. V usage is TRBV7-8 and J usage is TRBJ2-2; 15 positions match TRBD2. The CDR3 extends over 16 amino acids. The germline V gene has CDR1 SGHVS and CDR2 FQNEAQ. After removal of 10 bases from V and 7 bases from J, the junction contained 10 bases not matched to a gene. CDR3 bases: TGTGCCATAACGGGACTAGCGGGGGGCCGGGGCGGGGAGCTGTTTTTT. Amino acids: CAITGLAGGRGGELFF.

This clonotype was counted ten times or more. The chain employs TRBV5-1 and TRBJ1-1; 9 bases map to TRBD1. The V and J ends lost 4 bases and 4 bases, in that order; junction bases with no gene match: 11. The germline gives CDR1 SGHRS, CDR2 YFSETQ. This CDR3 spans 16 amino acids. The CDR3 protein is CASSPNPGQGRTEAFF. The CDR3 DNA follows: TGCGCCAGCAGCCCCAACCCCGGACAGGGGCGCACTGAAGCTTTCTTT. Using reference TRBV5-1 and TRBJ1-1 for the parts outside the CDR3, the full variable domain is KAGVTQTPRYLIKTRGQQVTLSCSPISGHRSVSWYQQTPGQGLQFLFEYFSETQRNKGNFPGRFSGRQFSNSRSEMNVSTLELGDSALYLCASSPNPGQGRTEAFFGQGTRLTVV.

The table lists this clonotype with a few counts. This chain links TRBV7-9 with TRBJ2-7, with 10 bases lining up with TRBD2. Germline values: CDR1 SEHNR, CDR2 FQNEAQ (reference sequence). V shed 2 bases and J 3 bases; nucleotides not matched to a gene: 10. This CDR3 has 17 amino acids. In nucleotides, the CDR3 is TGTGCCAGCAGCTTATTCCTGGCTAGCGGGAGCTACTACGAGCAGTACTTC. Encoded protein: CASSLFLASGSYYEQYF.

This clonotype came up a few times. The chain joins TRBV7-6 to TRBJ2-3, with TRBD1 matching over 9 bases. The CDR3 runs to 21 residues. Germline assignment: CDR1 SGHVS and CDR2 FNYEAQ. The V gene end was trimmed by 1 base and the J gene end by 1 base; junction bases not matched to a gene: 18. The CDR3 DNA reads as TGTGCCAGCAGCTTAGTCACGGGGACAGGGCGCGTTGTTGGCCGCACAGATACGCAGTATTTT. Encoded protein: CASSLVTGTGRVVGRTDTQYF.

The J gene is TRBJ2-7, the V gene TRBV20-1; TRBD1 aligns across 10 bases. This CDR3 is 12 amino acids long. Germline CDR1 DFQATT, CDR2 SNEGSKA (reference sequence). The V gene end was trimmed by 3 bases and the J gene end by 5 bases; junction bases not matched to a gene: 1. CDR3 nucleotide sequence: TGCAGTGCTAGGACAGGGGGCCACGAGCAGTACTTC. This gives the protein CSARTGGHEQYF.